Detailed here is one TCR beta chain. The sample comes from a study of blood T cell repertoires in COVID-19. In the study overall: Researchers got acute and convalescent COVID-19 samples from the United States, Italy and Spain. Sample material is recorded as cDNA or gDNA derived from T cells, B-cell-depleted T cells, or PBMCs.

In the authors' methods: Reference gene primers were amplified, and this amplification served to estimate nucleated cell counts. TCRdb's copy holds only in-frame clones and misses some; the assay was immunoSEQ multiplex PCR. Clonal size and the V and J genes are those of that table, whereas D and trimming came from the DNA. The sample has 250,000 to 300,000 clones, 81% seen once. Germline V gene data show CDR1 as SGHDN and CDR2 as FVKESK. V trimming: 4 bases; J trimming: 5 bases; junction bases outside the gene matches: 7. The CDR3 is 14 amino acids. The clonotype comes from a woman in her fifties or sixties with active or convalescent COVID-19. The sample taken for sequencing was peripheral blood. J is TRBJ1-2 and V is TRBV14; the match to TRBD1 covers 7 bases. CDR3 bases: TGTGCCAGCAGCCTAGCGGGACAGACTTATGGCTACACCTTC. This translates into CASSLAGQTYGYTF.